This entry is about one T cell receptor (beta chain). The data are from a study of blood T cell repertoires in COVID-19. Turning to the study itself: PBMCs, B-cell-depleted T cells, or T cells provided the cDNA or gDNA that made up the material.

Sequenced by immunoSEQ multiplex PCR; TCRdb stores in-frame clones only, minus some. Of about 170,000 clones in the sample, around four fifths were seen once. The sequence came from a woman aged 65 to 85 who had recovered from COVID-19. Specimen: peripheral blood.

This chain's CDR3 is CASSPPLDRAGAQYF. The DNA for the CDR3 is TGTGCCAGCTCACCACCCCTGGACAGGGCCGGGGCCCAGTACTTC. This chain connects TRBV18 to TRBJ2-5; 8 bases agree with TRBD1. This CDR3 comprises 15 residues. V gave up 0 bases and J gave up 9 bases; unmatched junction bases: 9. Germline V gene data show CDR1 as KGHSH and CDR2 as LQKENI.